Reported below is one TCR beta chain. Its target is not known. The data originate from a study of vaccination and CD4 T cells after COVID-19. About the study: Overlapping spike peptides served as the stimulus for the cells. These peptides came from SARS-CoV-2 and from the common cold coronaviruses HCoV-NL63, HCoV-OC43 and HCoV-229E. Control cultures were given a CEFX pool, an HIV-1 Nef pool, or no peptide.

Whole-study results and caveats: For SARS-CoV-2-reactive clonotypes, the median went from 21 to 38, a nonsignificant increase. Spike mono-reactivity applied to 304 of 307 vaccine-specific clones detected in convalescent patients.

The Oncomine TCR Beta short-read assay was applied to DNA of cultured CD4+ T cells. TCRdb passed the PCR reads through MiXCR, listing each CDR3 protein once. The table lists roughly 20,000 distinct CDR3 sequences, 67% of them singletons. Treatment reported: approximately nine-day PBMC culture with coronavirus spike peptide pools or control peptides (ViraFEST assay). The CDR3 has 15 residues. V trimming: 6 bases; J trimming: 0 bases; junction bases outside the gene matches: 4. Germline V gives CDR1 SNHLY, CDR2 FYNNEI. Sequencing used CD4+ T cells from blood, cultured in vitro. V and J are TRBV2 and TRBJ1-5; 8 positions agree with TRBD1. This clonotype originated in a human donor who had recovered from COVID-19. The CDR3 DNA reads TGTGCCAGCAGAGGGACAGGCCTTAGCAATCAGCCCCAGCATTTT. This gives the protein CASRGTGLSNQPQHF.